Listed below are T cell receptor beta chains from one sample, sequenced in a study of cytomegalovirus exposure and HLA in healthy donors. Assay: immunoSEQ multiplex PCR; the TCRdb copy retains only in-frame clones and omits some. The sample yields over 150,000 clones, 80% seen once. The sequenced material came from PBMCs. The receptors stem from a woman in her thirties or forties in good health and CMV-seropositive. CDR3s include the opening cysteine and the closing phenylalanine or tryptophan. Each record gives: J gene, V gene, clone size, D gene, CDR3 length, CDR3 DNA, CDR3 protein. D genes are given only for firm matches. Size is omitted from some rows. Given values are once, few, many or a class for expanded clones.

TRBJ2-1 TRBV5-1 once TRBD2 16 TGCGCCAGCAGCTTATCTAGCGGGCCCTCCTACAATGAGCAGTTCTTC CASSLSSGPSYNEQFF
TRBJ2-7 TRBV10-2 . . 12 TGCGCCAGCAGTGAGTCATTAGAAGTGCAGTACTTC CASSESLEVQYF
TRBJ2-7 TRBV9 . . 14 TGTGCCAGCAGCGTAGGTTCAGAACCCTACGAGCAGTACTTC CASSVGSEPYEQYF
TRBJ2-7 TRBV27 . TRBD1 14 TGTGCCAGCAGTCAGGGGACAGGGGTGAGGGAGCAGTACTTC CASSQGTGVREQYF
TRBJ2-1 TRBV9 . TRBD2 16 TGTGCCAGCAGTGAACTAGCGGGAGGGCCGTACAATGAGCAGTTCTTC CASSELAGGPYNEQFF
TRBJ1-5 TRBV7-9 . TRBD1 15 TGTGCCAGCACCCCGGGTGGGACAGACAATCAGCCCCAGCATTTT CASTPGGTDNQPQHF
TRBJ1-2 TRBV10-3 . . 15 TGTGCCATCAGTGAGTCTGGCAGGGGCGCCTATGGCTACACCTTC CAISESGRGAYGYTF
TRBJ2-1 TRBV5-8 once . 15 TGTGCCAGCAGCTTGACCGGAGTACCCTACAATGAGCAGTTCTTC CASSLTGVPYNEQFF
TRBJ2-2 TRBV7-3 once TRBD2 16 TGTGCCAGCAGCTTAAACGGGAGGGGGAGCACCGGGGAGCTGTTTTTT CASSLNGRGSTGELFF
TRBJ2-1 TRBV18 . . 13 TGTGCCAGCTCACCAGGAGGGTGGAATGAGCAGTTCTTC CASSPGGWNEQFF
TRBJ2-3 TRBV5-1 . . 15 TGCGCCAGCAGCCCCAGGATTTTTAGCACAGATACGCAGTATTTT CASSPRIFSTDTQYF
TRBJ2-5 TRBV27 . . 16 TGTGCCAGCAGTTTCGGAGTCAATACGCGCCAAGAGACCCAGTACTTC CASSFGVNTRQETQYF
TRBJ2-7 TRBV20-1 . . 10 TGCAGTGCTAGTATCTACGAGCAGTACTTC CSASIYEQYF
TRBJ1-2 TRBV5-1 . TRBD1 15 TGCGCCAGCAGGACAGGGGACGTTCTTAACTATGGCTACACCTTC CASRTGDVLNYGYTF
TRBJ1-2 TRBV5-4 . TRBD1 13 TGTGCCAGCAGCTCGGGGACAGGCCGTGGCTACACCTTC CASSSGTGRGYTF
TRBJ1-1 TRBV25-1 . . 14 TGTGCCAGCAGTGAAGGGCAGGGAAACACTGAAGCTTTCTTT CASSEGQGNTEAFF
TRBJ2-1 TRBV30 once TRBD2 16 TGTGCCTGGAGTCCGTTAGGTCTAGCGGGCTACAATGAGCAGTTCTTC CAWSPLGLAGYNEQFF
TRBJ2-4 TRBV18 few TRBD1 16 TGTGCCAGCTCACGACAGGGGGCTCCCCAAGAAAACATTCAGTACTTC CASSRQGAPQENIQYF
TRBJ2-1 TRBV5-8 . TRBD1 16 TGTGCCAGCAGCCCCCGGGACAGGGGATTGTCCAATGAGCAGTTCTTC CASSPRDRGLSNEQFF
TRBJ2-5 TRBV15 . . 15 TGTGCCACCAGCGGAGGAGCATCCCACCAAGAGACCCAGTACTTC CATSGGASHQETQYF
TRBJ2-2 TRBV10-1 . . 16 TGCGCCAGCAGTGAAAATCCGCCAGGGGGGCCCGGGGAGCTGTTTTTT CASSENPPGGPGELFF
TRBJ1-2 TRBV27 . . 13 TGTGCCAGCAGCCAAAATAACTACTATGGCTACACCTTC CASSQNNYYGYTF
TRBJ1-5 TRBV19 few TRBD1 13 TGTGCCAGTTCTGACAGGGAAAATCAGCCCCAGCATTTT CASSDRENQPQHF
TRBJ1-5 TRBV28 . . 14 TGTGCCAGCAGTCCCCCGGGGGGCAATCAGCCCCAGCATTTT CASSPPGGNQPQHF
TRBJ2-5 TRBV7-2 few . 12 TGTGCCAGCAGCTCAGGTTTACAGACCCAGTACTTC CASSSGLQTQYF
TRBJ2-5 TRBV7-7 . TRBD1 15 TGTGCCAGCAGCCCAGGGACAGGGATTGTCGAGACCCAGTACTTC CASSPGTGIVETQYF
TRBJ2-7 TRBV7-9 . . 14 TGTGCCAGCAGCTCCCAGGCGGGGTTATACGAGCAGTACTTC CASSSQAGLYEQYF
TRBJ2-7 TRBV29-1 . TRBD2 13 TGCAGCGCGGCGGGGGGCAGGTCCTACGAGCAGTACTTC CSAAGGRSYEQYF